One and the same sample provided the 5 T cell receptor beta chains below, sequenced in a study of blood T cell repertoires in COVID-19. Assay used: immunoSEQ multiplex PCR; TCRdb lists only in-frame clones, some missing. The table records 85,000 to 100,000 clones, 75% to 90% of them present only once. The sequenced material came from peripheral blood. These receptors all come from a man aged 55 to 70 with acute or convalescent COVID-19.

The rearrangement uses TRBV7-3 and TRBJ1-1; TRBD1 agrees at 9 bases. The CDR3 has 15 residues. J was trimmed by 3 bases and V by 5 bases; bases with no gene match: 7. Germline values: CDR1 SGHTA, CDR2 FQGTGA. The CDR3 bases are TGTGCCAGCAGCCAGGACAGGGGTTCGGACACTGAAGCTTTCTTT. This encodes CASSQDRGSDTEAFF.

This clone has only one observation. The V and J genes are TRBV5-3 and TRBJ2-7; TRBD1 matches 8 bases. TRBV5-3 carries the ORF label, with uncertain function. The CDR3 is 13 amino acids. V dropped 1 base and J dropped 13; count of bases not matched to a gene: 10. CDR3 DNA sequence: TGTGCCAGAAGCTTGCTGACAGGGGCCGTAACCTACTTC. The encoded protein is CARSLLTGAVTYF.

The V call is TRBV6-2 or TRBV6-3, the J call TRBJ1-1, with a possible D match to TRBD1 (6 bases). Germline-derived CDR1 and CDR2 are MNHEY and SVGEGT. The CDR3 contains 17 residues. Trimming cost V 0 bases and J 0 bases, with 14 bases left between them. The CDR3 DNA is TGTGCCAGCAGTTACTCGAGGTCAGGGGAAATGAACACTGAAGCTTTCTTT. Translation: CASSYSRSGEMNTEAFF.

This rearrangement joins TRBV18 to TRBJ2-5, with a tentative D call TRBD2 (6 bases). Trimming took 5 bases from V and 1 from J, leaving 14 bases between them. CDR3 size: 15 residues. Germline V gene data show CDR1 as KGHSH and CDR2 as LQKENI. CDR3 sequence reads: CASSKMGGSQETQYF. CDR3 DNA: TGTGCCAGCTCAAAAATGGGAGGCAGCCAAGAGACCCAGTACTTC.

The chain combines TRBV6-6 with TRBJ2-3, with D perhaps matching TRBD1 (6 bases). With 5 bases removed from V and 2 bases from J, the gap between germline ends came to 20 bases. Germline loops: CDR1 MNHNY, CDR2 SVGAGI (reference sequence). The length of the CDR3 is 17 residues. This CDR3 is CASSPDRKEFPTDTQYF. The CDR3, as DNA: TGTGCCAGCAGTCCGGACAGAAAAGAGTTCCCCACAGATACGCAGTATTTT.